Listed below are T cell receptor beta chains from one sample, sequenced in a study of beta chain features in type 1 diabetes. Sequenced by immunoSEQ multiplex PCR; TCRdb stores in-frame clones only, minus some. Here the sample spans 160,000 or so clones, 6.5% to 10% being singletons. Specimen: central memory CD4+ T cells from blood. These receptors were collected from a woman aged 18-29 years with type 1 diabetes. CDR3s include the opening cysteine and the closing phenylalanine or tryptophan. The order of the fields is CDR3 DNA, CDR3 protein, CDR3 length, clone size, V gene, J gene, D gene. The D gene is left open where the match is weak. Clone size appears in some rows only: once, few, many, or a class for an expanded clone.

CDR3 DNA: TGTGCCAGCAGTTACGGGCCGGGACAGGGGAGCAACGAGCAGTACTTC
CDR3 protein: CASSYGPGQGSNEQYF
CDR3 length: 16
clone size: -
V gene: TRBV6-5
J gene: TRBJ2-7
D gene: TRBD1

CDR3 DNA: TGTGCCAGCAGCTTAGGCTCGGCGGCTGGGGAGCTGTTTTTT
CDR3 protein: CASSLGSAAGELFF
CDR3 length: 14
clone size: -
V gene: TRBV7-9
J gene: TRBJ2-2
D gene: -

CDR3 DNA: TGCGCCAGCAGCCAAGCGCCGGACAGGGGTTCCTACGAGCAGTACTTC
CDR3 protein: CASSQAPDRGSYEQYF
CDR3 length: 16
clone size: few
V gene: TRBV4-1
J gene: TRBJ2-7
D gene: TRBD1

CDR3 DNA: TGTGCCAGCACCGAGGACAGTTACACTGAAGCTTTCTTT
CDR3 protein: CASTEDSYTEAFF
CDR3 length: 13
clone size: -
V gene: TRBV25-1
J gene: TRBJ1-1
D gene: -

CDR3 DNA: TGTGCCACCAGCAGAGACCAGACTAGCGGGAGAGGGGGTGAGCAGTTCTTC
CDR3 protein: CATSRDQTSGRGGEQFF
CDR3 length: 17
clone size: -
V gene: TRBV15
J gene: TRBJ2-1
D gene: TRBD2

CDR3 DNA: TGCGCCAGCAGCTTGGAGGTTTCTAGCTCCTACAATGAGCAGTTCTTC
CDR3 protein: CASSLEVSSSYNEQFF
CDR3 length: 16
clone size: few
V gene: TRBV5-1
J gene: TRBJ2-1
D gene: -

CDR3 DNA: TGCGCCAGCAGCCACGGACAGGGGGTAGAGGAGACCCAGTACTTC
CDR3 protein: CASSHGQGVEETQYF
CDR3 length: 15
clone size: -
V gene: TRBV5-1
J gene: TRBJ2-5
D gene: TRBD1

CDR3 DNA: TGTGCCAGCGTCCAGGGAGGGGCTTCCTACAATGAGCAGTTCTTC
CDR3 protein: CASVQGGASYNEQFF
CDR3 length: 15
clone size: few
V gene: TRBV6-6
J gene: TRBJ2-1
D gene: TRBD2

CDR3 DNA: TGTGCCAGCAAAAGCGGGAGGGGGACCTACGAGCAGTACTTC
CDR3 protein: CASKSGRGTYEQYF
CDR3 length: 14
clone size: -
V gene: TRBV25-1
J gene: TRBJ2-7
D gene: TRBD2

CDR3 DNA: TGCAGTGCTGGGGCCAGGTACGAGCAGTACTTC
CDR3 protein: CSAGARYEQYF
CDR3 length: 11
clone size: -
V gene: TRBV20-1
J gene: TRBJ2-7
D gene: -

CDR3 DNA: TGTGCCAGCAGCCCCTCGCTCCGGAGCTCCTACAATGAGCAGTTCTTC
CDR3 protein: CASSPSLRSSYNEQFF
CDR3 length: 16
clone size: few
V gene: TRBV7-9
J gene: TRBJ2-1
D gene: -

CDR3 DNA: TGTGCCAGCTCAACGACAGGAACCACCTTCGCTTTCTTT
CDR3 protein: CASSTTGTTFAFF
CDR3 length: 13
clone size: -
V gene: TRBV18
J gene: TRBJ1-1
D gene: -

CDR3 DNA: TGTGCCAGCAGTCTGAGGGAGGGAGGGGGGACTGAAGCTTTCTTT
CDR3 protein: CASSLREGGGTEAFF
CDR3 length: 15
clone size: -
V gene: TRBV2
J gene: TRBJ1-1
D gene: -